Listed below are T cell receptor beta chains from one sample, sequenced in a study of T cells in Graves' hyperthyroidism and ophthalmopathy. TCRdb recomputed calls from the multiplex PCR reads with MiXCR, one row per CDR3 protein. The sample shows some 370,000 distinct CDR3 sequences, more than 13% of them seen only once. Sequenced: blood. The receptors were sampled from a man aged 50-59 years with Graves' ophthalmopathy. Both conserved end residues are part of each CDR3. D genes are given only for firm matches. Clone size is not always given. Where it is, it says once, few, many or a class for expanded clones.

D	size	V	J	CDR3	DNA
TRBD1	few	TRBV29-1	TRBJ1-2	CSVDGSDRNPGYTF	TGCAGCGTTGATGGTTCGGACAGGAATCCTGGCTACACCTTC
TRBD2	few	TRBV4-1	TRBJ2-3	CASSELAGGSADTQYF	TGCGCCAGCAGCGAGCTAGCGGGAGGGTCGGCAGATACGCAGTATTTT
NA	many	TRBV27	TRBJ2-5	CASSILDRTGEETQYF	TGTGCCAGCAGTATACTAGACAGGACCGGGGAGGAGACCCAGTACTTC
NA	NA	TRBV7-3	TRBJ2-2	CASSSRLDFDSGELFF	TGTGCCAGCAGCTCCAGACTAGACTTCGATTCCGGGGAGCTGTTTTTT
TRBD1	few	TRBV29-1	TRBJ1-2	CSAPGQGTYGYTF	TGCAGCGCTCCGGGACAGGGGACCTATGGCTACACCTTC
TRBD2	many	TRBV3-1	TRBJ2-5	CASSPTRTSGSIRETQYF	TGTGCCAGCAGCCCCACTCGGACTAGCGGGAGTATTAGAGAGACCCAGTACTTC
TRBD1	NA	TRBV7-9	TRBJ2-5	CASSLLDRWGETQYF	TGTGCCAGCAGCTTACTGGACAGGTGGGGAGAGACCCAGTACTTC
NA	NA	TRBV11-2	TRBJ2-7	CASSLVAGQAYEQYF	TGTGCCAGCAGCTTAGTAGCGGGACAGGCCTACGAGCAGTACTTC
TRBD1	few	TRBV25-1	TRBJ1-1	CASRGTPDRGNTEAFF	TGTGCCAGCAGAGGCACCCCCGACAGGGGGAACACTGAAGCTTTCTTT
NA	many	TRBV7-2	TRBJ2-5	CASSPARQTQYF	TGTGCCAGCAGCCCCGCGAGACAGACCCAGTACTTC
NA	many	TRBV7-2	TRBJ2-2	CASSRGSSFTLNTGELFF	TGTGCCAGCAGCCGAGGGTCCTCCTTTACCCTTAACACCGGGGAGCTGTTTTTT
NA	few	TRBV9	TRBJ2-1	CASSGHVYNEQFF	TGTGCCAGCAGCGGACACGTATACAATGAGCAGTTCTTC
NA	NA	TRBV29-1	TRBJ1-1	CSVLERGLNTEAFF	NA
NA	many	TRBV6-1	TRBJ1-1	CASSRTHTNTEAFF	TGTGCCAGCAGCCGGACTCACACGAACACTGAAGCTTTCTTT
TRBD1	many	TRBV6-1	TRBJ1-5	CASTTQTGGNRIHNQPQHF	TGTGCCAGCACCACTCAGACAGGGGGAAACCGGATTCACAATCAGCCCCAGCATTTT
TRBD1	few	TRBV29-1	TRBJ2-7	CSAGGDRNDEQYF	TGCAGCGCCGGCGGGGACAGGAACGACGAGCAGTACTTC
TRBD2	many	TRBV20-1	TRBJ2-7	CSARTSGIYEQYF	TGCAGTGCTAGGACTAGCGGGATCTACGAGCAGTACTTC
NA	many	TRBV7-9	TRBJ2-1	CASSPDPPGNEQFF	TGTGCCAGCAGCCCAGACCCCCCAGGCAATGAGCAGTTCTTC
TRBD2	NA	TRBV4-1	TRBJ2-1	CASSSSGRAGTSYNEQFF	TGCGCCAGCAGCTCAAGCGGGAGGGCCGGGACCTCCTACAATGAGCAGTTCTTC
TRBD1	many	TRBV11-2	TRBJ1-2	CASSLAAGGGYGYTF	TGTGCCAGCAGCTTAGCGGCAGGGGGCGGCTATGGCTACACCTTC
TRBD1	many	TRBV20-1	TRBJ2-7	CSAGKGTASYEQYF	TGCAGTGCTGGGAAAGGGACAGCGTCGTACGAGCAGTACTTC
TRBD1	many	TRBV18	TRBJ1-5	CATSDRVGNQPQHF	TGTGCCACCTCCGACAGGGTGGGCAATCAGCCCCAGCATTTT